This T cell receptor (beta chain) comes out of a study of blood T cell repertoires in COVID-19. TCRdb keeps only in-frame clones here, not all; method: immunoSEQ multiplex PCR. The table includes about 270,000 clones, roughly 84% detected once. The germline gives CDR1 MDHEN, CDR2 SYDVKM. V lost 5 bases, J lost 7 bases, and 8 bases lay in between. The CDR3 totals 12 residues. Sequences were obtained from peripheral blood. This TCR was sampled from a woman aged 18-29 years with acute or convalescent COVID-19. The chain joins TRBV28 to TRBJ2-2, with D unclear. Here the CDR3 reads CASSLLYGELFF. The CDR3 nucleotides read TGTGCCAGCAGTCTACTATACGGGGAGCTGTTTTTT.